The 29 T cell receptor beta chains below come from one sample, sequenced in a study of post-analysis software for immune sequencing data. General study points: Patients carried several TRBV segments more frequently than controls did, and TRBV5-6, TRBV5-1 and TRBV20-1 were among them.

Antigens of these TCRs are unknown. The TCR beta cDNA libraries contained unique molecular identifiers. In TCRdb, the PCR reads were re-called with MiXCR into one record per CDR3 protein. The table lists approximately 250,000 distinct CDR3 sequences, 30% to 45% of them singletons. The sample taken for sequencing was blood. These receptors all stem from a girl aged 5-17 years with multiple sclerosis.

This clonotype showed up many times. The V gene is TRBV28, the J gene TRBJ1-5, with D unresolved. Germline CDR1 and CDR2: MDHEN and SYDVKM. CDR3 length: 16 amino acids. V was pared by 10 bases and J by 4 bases, with 23 bases between. CDR3 nucleotides: TGTGCCACCAACCCTTCTCTGGGCGGAGGGAATCAGCCCCAGCATTTT. As protein: CATNPSLGGGNQPQHF.

V usage is TRBV12-3 or TRBV12-4 and J usage is TRBJ2-2, with 11 bases fitting TRBD1. V shed 6 bases and J 4 bases; nucleotides not matched to a gene: 4. The CDR3 is 15 residues long. The DNA of the CDR3 is TGTGCCAGCAGAATGGACAGGGGGCTCACCGGGGAGCTGTTTTTT. Translation: CASRMDRGLTGELFF.

This clonotype appeared a few times. A much larger clone differs from this one at a single base, so this may be a read error. The chain recombines TRBV5-5 with TRBJ2-5; TRBD2 matches 7 bases. CDR3 length equals 15 residues. After removal of 4 bases from V and 11 bases from J, the junction contained 17 bases not matched to a gene. The germline gives CDR1 SGHKS, CDR2 YYEKEE (reference sequence). The CDR3 protein is CASSPVGGGMHEQYF. The CDR3 DNA reads TGTGCCAGCAGCCCCGTAGGCGGGGGTATGCATGAGCAGTACTTC.

The table lists this clonotype with many counts. This chain links TRBV10-3 with TRBJ1-2, with a weak D call TRBD1 (6 bases). Germline V CDR1 and CDR2: ENHRY, SYGVKD. This CDR3 comprises 13 residues. Trimming took 11 bases from V and 2 from J, leaving 15 bases between them. CDR3 protein: CAAGTSENYGYTF. CDR3 nucleotide sequence: TGTGCCGCTGGGACATCAGAGAACTATGGCTACACCTTC.

This clonotype was counted many times. The genes are TRBV4-1 and TRBJ2-5; 9 bases map to TRBD2. The V gene's germline CDR1 is MGHRA and CDR2 YSYEKL. V shed 2 bases and J 2 bases; nucleotides not matched to a gene: 6. The CDR3 runs 16 residues. The CDR3 nucleotides are TGCGCCAGCAGCCAAAGTCGGCTAGCGGGACAAGAGACCCAGTACTTC. Translated: CASSQSRLAGQETQYF.

This chain connects TRBV19 to TRBJ2-1; no clear D gene. Germline CDR1 and CDR2: LNHDA and SQIVND (reference sequence). Trimming left V 6 bases short and J 6 bases short, with 12 bases between. The CDR3 loop spans 13 amino acids. The CDR3 protein is CASSKDLLNEQFF. The CDR3 DNA sequence: TGTGCCAGTAGCAAGGACCTACTCAATGAGCAGTTCTTC.

The chain recombines TRBV29-1 with TRBJ1-2, with 9 bases fitting TRBD1. After removal of 3 bases from V and 8 bases from J, the junction contained 4 bases not matched to a gene. The germline V gene encodes CDR1 SQVTM and CDR2 ANQGSEA. The CDR3 loop spans 12 amino acids. CDR3 sequence: CSVDGTGFGYTF. CDR3 DNA: TGCAGCGTTGATGGGACAGGGTTCGGCTACACCTTC.

To note about this clonotype: A much more abundant neighbour one base away suggests this may be a read error. This chain joins TRBV20-1 and TRBJ2-1; D gene uncertain. The J call is in doubt because the DNA end fits TRBJ2-7 better. The CDR3 runs 14 residues. Per the germline V gene, CDR1 is DFQATT and CDR2 is SNEGSKA (reference sequence). CDR3 sequence reads: CSARPRSSYNEQYF. In DNA, the CDR3 is TGCAGTGCTCGCCCCAGGAGCTCCTACAATGAGCAGTACTTC.

This sequence joins TRBV19 and TRBJ2-1; D is perhaps TRBD2 (6 bases). Trimming shortened V by 2 bases and J by 2 bases, and 13 bases separated the two germline ends. CDR1 and CDR2 (germline): LNHDA, SQIVND (reference sequence). The CDR3 sequence is 16 residues long. Here the CDR3 reads CASSIYGGNPYNEQFF. The CDR3 DNA reads TGTGCCAGTAGTATATATGGAGGGAACCCCTACAATGAGCAGTTCTTC.

This clonotype appeared many times. The chain employs TRBV7-9 and TRBJ2-5; 7 positions match TRBD1. In germline, CDR1 is SEHNR, CDR2 FQNEAQ (reference sequence). The V and J ends lost 5 bases and 5 bases, in that order; junction bases with no gene match: 8. This CDR3 spans 14 amino acids. The CDR3: CASSPDRPSETQYF. DNA for the CDR3: TGTGCCAGCAGCCCGGACAGGCCCTCGGAGACCCAGTACTTC.

This clonotype was recorded at least ten times. The chain carries TRBV5-4 and TRBJ2-1, with D possibly matching TRBD2 (6 bases). The germline V and J ends were trimmed by 4 bases and 0 bases, with 17 bases remaining between them. The CDR3 contains 17 residues. CDR1 and CDR2 (germline): SGHNT, YYREEE (reference sequence). CDR3 bases: TGTGCCAGCAGCCGCGGACTACCCGGGAGCTCCTACAATGAGCAGTTCTTC. Residues: CASSRGLPGSSYNEQFF.

This chain's CDR3 is CASSDRALGSNSPLHF. The CDR3 bases are TGTGCCAGTAGTGACCGGGCCCTAGGATCGAATTCACCCCTCCACTTT. The genes are TRBV19 and TRBJ1-6; D not resolved. The germline CDR1 and CDR2 sequences are LNHDA and SQIVND (reference sequence). The CDR3 sequence is 16 residues long. V shed 5 bases and J shed 7 bases, with 18 bases lying between them.

This chain uses TRBV5-6 with TRBJ2-1; 12 bases are shared with TRBD2. CDR1 and CDR2 from the germline V gene are SGHDT and YYEEEE. V gave up 4 bases and J gave up 3 bases; unmatched junction bases: 5. The CDR3 runs 16 residues. The CDR3 sequence: CASSDLTSGSYNEQFF. The CDR3 DNA reads as TGTGCCAGCAGCGACCTGACTAGCGGGAGCTACAATGAGCAGTTCTTC.

On this clonotype: This sequence may be a read error, since a much larger clone differs from it by one base. This rearrangement joins TRBV28 to TRBJ2-3; D possibly corresponds to TRBD2 (5 bases). The V and J ends lost 7 bases and 4 bases respectively, with 15 bases between them. The germline V gene has CDR1 MDHEN and CDR2 SYDVKM. The CDR3 sequence is 14 residues long. The CDR3 region has the DNA TGTGCCAGCATGCTGGGAGATGCAGCAGATACGCAGTATTTT. Residues: CASMLGDAADTQYF.

This clonotype was counted at least ten times. The chain employs TRBV3-1 and TRBJ1-5, with D tentatively TRBD1 (6 bases). Germline lookup yields CDR1 LGHDT and CDR2 YNNKEL (reference sequence). The V end was cut by 4 bases, the J end by 3 bases, with 13 bases between. This CDR3 is built from 15 residues. CDR3 in amino acids: CASSREGGTNQPQHF. The CDR3 DNA follows: TGTGCCAGCAGCCGCGAGGGGGGGACCAATCAGCCCCAGCATTTT.

There are many counts of this clonotype. The rearrangement uses TRBV29-1 and TRBJ2-1, with a weak D call TRBD1 (6 bases). The V end was cut by 7 bases, the J end by 7 bases, with 17 bases between. CDR3 length: 13 amino acids. The V gene's germline CDR1 is SQVTM and CDR2 ANQGSEA. The CDR3 reads CSARQVAKNEQFF. DNA of the CDR3: TGCAGCGCCAGACAGGTTGCGAAGAATGAGCAGTTCTTC.

This clonotype appeared many times. J is TRBJ2-1 and V is TRBV12-3 or TRBV12-4; D remains ambiguous. This CDR3 is 12 amino acids long. V dropped 8 bases and J dropped 6 bases, with 11 bases sitting between them. The CDR3 nucleotides are TGTGCCAGCCGACTGGGGATCAATGAGCAGTTCTTC. Its translation: CASRLGINEQFF.

This clonotype was seen more than once but under ten times. The V gene is TRBV20-1, the J gene TRBJ2-7; D not resolved. This CDR3 comprises 13 residues. Trimming removed 1 base from V and 2 bases from J, with 9 bases in between. Germline loops: CDR1 DFQATT, CDR2 SNEGSKA (reference sequence). The CDR3, as DNA: TGCAGTGCTAGAGTCGTCAGCACCTACGAGCAGTACTTC. This translates into CSARVVSTYEQYF.

The table lists this clonotype with many counts. The rearrangement joins TRBV5-1 to TRBJ2-1; 7 positions match TRBD1. With 4 bases clipped from V and 5 bases from J, the junction kept 6 bases outside the gene matches. CDR1 SGHRS and CDR2 YFSETQ come from the germline V gene. The CDR3 covers 14 residues. The chain's CDR3 is CASSVGQVNNEQFF. DNA for the CDR3: TGCGCCAGCAGCGTAGGACAGGTGAACAATGAGCAGTTCTTC.

This clonotype appeared many times. The rearrangement uses TRBV5-1 and TRBJ1-2; tentative D call: TRBD1 (5 bases). CDR1 SGHRS and CDR2 YFSETQ come from the germline V gene. The V and J ends lost 4 bases and 5 bases respectively, with 21 bases between them. The CDR3 sequence is 16 residues long. CDR3 nucleotides: TGCGCCAGCAGCACTATCTCCGACAGTCTCGCTTATGGCTACACCTTC. Translated, it gives CASSTISDSLAYGYTF.

This clonotype was seen a handful of times. This may arise from a read error, as a much more abundant clone is one base away. The rearrangement joins TRBV11-2 to TRBJ2-3; unclear D gene. Looked up from germline, CDR1 is SGHAT and CDR2 is FQNNGV. The CDR3 has 11 residues. CDR3 in DNA: TGTGCCGGCAGTGTTACAGATACGCAGTATTTT. Amino acids: CAGSVTDTQYF.

A word on this clonotype: A much larger clone differs from this one at a single base, so this may be a read error. The rearrangement links TRBV7-2 to TRBJ2-1; D is undetermined. CDR3 length: 14 amino acids. Germline lookup yields CDR1 SGHTA and CDR2 FQGNSA. The germline V and J ends were trimmed by 0 bases and 6 bases, with 9 bases remaining between them. CDR3 protein: CASSLAATGNEQFF. The CDR3, as DNA: TGTGCCAGCAGCTTAGCGGCGACCGGCAATGAGCAGTTCTTC.

This clonotype was found once. The DNA of the CDR3 is TGTGCCAGCTTGACTCGGGGGACTAGCAGATCACAAGAGACCCAGTACTTC. Translating gives CASLTRGTSRSQETQYF. V and J are TRBV28 and TRBJ2-5; the match to TRBD2 covers 9 bases. V dropped 8 bases and J dropped 2; count of bases not matched to a gene: 15. CDR3 length equals 17 residues. The V gene's germline CDR1 is MDHEN and CDR2 SYDVKM.

This clonotype was observed a few times. V is TRBV27 and J is TRBJ1-4; D is undetermined. Germline V gene sequence: CDR1 MNHEY, CDR2 SMNVEV (reference sequence). The V gene lost 4 bases and the J gene lost 0 bases, with 9 bases spanning the gap. The CDR3 is 15 residues long. Here the CDR3 DNA reads TGTGCCAGCAGTTCCTCGGACGCAACTAATGAAAAACTGTTTTTT. It encodes CASSSSDATNEKLFF. Together with reference TRBV27 and TRBJ1-4, the CDR3 gives the full variable domain: EAQVTQNPRYLITVTGKKLTVTCSQNMNHEYMSWYRQDPGLGLRQIYYSMNVEVTDKGDVPEGYKVSRKEKRNFPLILESPSPNQTSLYFCASSSSDATNEKLFFGSGTQLSVL.

This clonotype was detected many times. The chain employs TRBV11-2 and TRBJ2-1; 7 positions agree with TRBD2. Germline V gene lookup returns CDR1 SGHAT and CDR2 FQNNGV. After removal of 5 bases from V and 7 bases from J, the junction contained 5 bases not matched to a gene. This CDR3 has 13 residues. Here the CDR3 reads CASSQTSRNEQFF. For the CDR3, the DNA is TGTGCCAGCAGCCAGACTAGCCGTAATGAGCAGTTCTTC.

This clonotype was seen many times. The chain employs TRBV5-1 and TRBJ1-2, with D possibly TRBD1 on 5 matching bases. Per germline, CDR1 SGHRS and CDR2 YFSETQ. The CDR3 sequence is 15 residues long. V dropped 0 bases and J dropped 4 bases, with 13 bases sitting between them. DNA of the CDR3: TGCGCCAGCAGCTTGGCCTCGGGACCTCCCTATGGCTACACCTTC. It translates to CASSLASGPPYGYTF. The full variable domain, with the rest looked up from reference TRBV5-1 and TRBJ1-2, is KAGVTQTPRYLIKTRGQQVTLSCSPISGHRSVSWYQQTPGQGLQFLFEYFSETQRNKGNFPGRFSGRQFSNSRSEMNVSTLELGDSALYLCASSLASGPPYGYTFGSGTRLTVV.

This clonotype was detected ten times or more. The chain couples TRBV29-1 to TRBJ1-1; 7 bases are shared with TRBD1. V shed 6 bases, J shed 5 bases, and the junction held 15 bases outside the gene matches. Germline-derived CDR1 and CDR2 are SQVTM and ANQGSEA. The CDR3 has 15 amino acids. CDR3 residues: CSVAKTTGEGTEAFF. DNA of the CDR3: TGCAGCGTCGCGAAGACCACAGGGGAGGGGACTGAAGCTTTCTTT.

This clonotype has at least ten counts. The rearrangement uses TRBV4-2 and TRBJ1-2; possible D gene TRBD1, 5 bases. V lost 9 bases and J 4 bases, leaving 21 bases between the germline ends. The germline V gene encodes CDR1 LGHNA and CDR2 YNFKEQ. This CDR3 contains 15 residues. CDR3 loop: CASKDEGSNLYGYTF. The CDR3 nucleotides are TGTGCCAGTAAAGACGAGGGGTCAAACCTCTATGGCTACACCTTC.

This CDR3 is CSASSRAISGVFSYEQYF. The CDR3 DNA sequence: TGCAGTGCTAGCTCCAGGGCTATTTCGGGGGTATTCTCCTACGAGCAGTACTTC. J is TRBJ2-7 and V is TRBV20-1; TRBD2 is a possible D gene (6 bases). The CDR3 length is 18 residues. V was pared by 3 bases and J by 0 bases, with 24 bases between. Looked up from germline, CDR1 is DFQATT and CDR2 is SNEGSKA (reference sequence).